This TCR beta chain came from a study of regulatory T cells in long-lasting Graves disease. Study-wide context: Newly diagnosed Graves' patients had under 3 months of antithyroid drugs. Overall study results and limits: Persistent-disease Graves' patients showed less TCR diversity than new cases.

Time point here: newly diagnosed GD, antithyroid drugs for less than 3 months. Generation of the TCR library employed RNA extracted from PBMCs. Germline CDR1 is SQVTM and CDR2 is ANQGSEA. The CDR3 is 15 residues long. With 0 bases removed from V and 12 bases from J, the gap between germline ends came to 24 bases. Building the TCR beta libraries relied on iRepertoire HTBI primers, and CDR3 regions underwent Arm-PCR. TCRdb analysed the multiplex PCR reads with MiXCR anew, one entry per CDR3 protein. Here the sample spans about 470,000 distinct CDR3 sequences, roughly 16% being singletons. This clonotype turned up a few times. What it binds is unknown. These sequences were also reported in another study, on T cells in Graves' hyperthyroidism and ophthalmopathy. As that report states: Stable Graves' hyperthyroidism denoted no ophthalmopathy progression over 18 months. A set of HTBI primers served as the primers for a first-round RT-PCR of the TCR CDR3.

This specimen consisted of peripheral blood mononuclear cells (PBMCs), obtained at new diagnosis, from a patient treated with antithyroid drugs. This sequence was found in a middle-aged man with Graves disease. This chain joins TRBV29-1 and TRBJ2-7, with D perhaps matching TRBD2 (5 bases). The CDR3 sequence: CSVEDRRRSVGRRYF. CDR3 nucleotides: TGCAGCGTTGAAGATCGGAGGAGGTCCGTCGGACGTCGGTACTTC.